This T cell receptor (beta chain) was recorded in a study of T-cell reconstitution after alpha-beta-depleted transplantation in children. Trimming cost V 7 bases and J 1 base; bases outside gene matches: 13. The germline V gene has CDR1 KGHDR and CDR2 SFDVKD. The CDR3 has 17 amino acids. Unique molecular identifiers featured in how the TCRbeta library was prepared. TCRdb re-analysed the PCR reads in MiXCR, keeping a single row per CDR3 protein. In the table there are about 600,000 distinct CDR3 sequences, 13% of which are singletons. The receptor's source is a male patient between 5 and 17 years old who had a stem cell transplant for acute myeloid leukemia, so the T cells may come from the graft donor. The sample here was PBMCs, mostly from graft donor cells, taken 360 days after TCRalphabeta/CD19-depleted stem cell transplant. The V gene is TRBV24-1, the J gene TRBJ2-7, with 9 bases matching TRBD2. The CDR3 region has the DNA TGTGCCACCAGAGGTATACTCGGGCTAGCGGGGTCCTACGAGCAGTACTTC. Translating it yields CATRGILGLAGSYEQYF.